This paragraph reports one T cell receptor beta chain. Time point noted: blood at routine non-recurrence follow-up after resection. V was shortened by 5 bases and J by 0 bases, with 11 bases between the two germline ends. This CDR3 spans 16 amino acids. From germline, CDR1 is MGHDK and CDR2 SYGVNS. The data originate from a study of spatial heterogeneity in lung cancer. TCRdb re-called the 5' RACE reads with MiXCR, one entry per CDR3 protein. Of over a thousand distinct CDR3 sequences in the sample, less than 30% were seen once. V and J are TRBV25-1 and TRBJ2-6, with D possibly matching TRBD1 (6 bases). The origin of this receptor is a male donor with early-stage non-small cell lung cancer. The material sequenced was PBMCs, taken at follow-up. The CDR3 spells CASSRTALSGANVLTF. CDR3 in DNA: TGTGCCAGCAGTAGGACAGCCCTCTCTGGGGCCAACGTCCTGACTTTC.